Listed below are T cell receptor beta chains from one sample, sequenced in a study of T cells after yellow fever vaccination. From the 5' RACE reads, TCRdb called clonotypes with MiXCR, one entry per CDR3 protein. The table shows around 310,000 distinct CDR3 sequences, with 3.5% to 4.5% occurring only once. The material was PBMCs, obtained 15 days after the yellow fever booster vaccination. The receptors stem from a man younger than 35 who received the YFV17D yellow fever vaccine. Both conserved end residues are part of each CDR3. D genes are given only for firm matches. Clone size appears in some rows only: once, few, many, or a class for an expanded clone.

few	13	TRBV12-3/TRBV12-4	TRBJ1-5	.	TGTGCCAGCAGGGGTACAGGGTATCAGCCCCAGCATTTT	CASRGTGYQPQHF
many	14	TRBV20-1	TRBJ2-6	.	TGCAGTGCTGTAACTAGCTCTGGGGCCAACGTCCTGACTTTC	CSAVTSSGANVLTF
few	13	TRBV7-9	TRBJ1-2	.	TGTGCCAGCAGCTCGCCCACAGGCTGGGGCTACACCTTC	CASSSPTGWGYTF
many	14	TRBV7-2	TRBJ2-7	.	TGTGCCAGCAGCCGGCAGACAGGACCCTACGAGCAGTACTTC	CASSRQTGPYEQYF
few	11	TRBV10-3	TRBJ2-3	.	TGTGCCATCAGTGACTTAGATACGCAGTATTTT	CAISDLDTQYF
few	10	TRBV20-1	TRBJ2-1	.	TGCAGTGTGGGGGTTTTTGAGCAGTTCTTC	CSVGVFEQFF
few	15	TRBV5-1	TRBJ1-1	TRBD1	TGCGCCAGCAGCAACCGACAGGGGGACGGCACTGAAGCTTTCTTT	CASSNRQGDGTEAFF
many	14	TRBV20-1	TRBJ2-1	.	TGCAGTGCTAGGGACACGGTATCCTACAATGAGCAGTTCTTC	CSARDTVSYNEQFF
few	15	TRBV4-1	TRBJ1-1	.	TGCGCCAGCAGCCCATATAATGGGACCGTGATTGAAGCTTTCTTT	CASSPYNGTVIEAFF
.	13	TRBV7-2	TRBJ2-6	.	TGTGCCAGCAGCCCCCCCAGGGCCAACGTCCTGACTTTC	CASSPPRANVLTF
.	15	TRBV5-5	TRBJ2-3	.	TGTGCCAGCAACTTAGGGCAGTCTAGCACAGATACGCAGTATTTT	CASNLGQSSTDTQYF
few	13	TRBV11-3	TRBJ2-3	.	TGTGCCAGCAGCTTAGAGAACACAGATACGCAGTATTTT	CASSLENTDTQYF
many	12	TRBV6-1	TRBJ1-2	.	TGTGCCAGCAGTTTACCCAACTATGGCTACACCTTC	CASSLPNYGYTF
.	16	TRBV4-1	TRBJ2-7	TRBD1	TGCGCCAGCAGCCAAGATCCATGGACAGGCACCTACGAGCAGTACTTC	CASSQDPWTGTYEQYF
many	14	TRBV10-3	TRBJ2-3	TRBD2	TGTGCCATCATGACTAGCGGGGCCCCAGATACGCAGTATTTT	CAIMTSGAPDTQYF
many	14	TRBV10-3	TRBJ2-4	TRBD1	TGTGCCATCAGCACGACAGGGGGGGGAAACATTCAGTACTTC	CAISTTGGGNIQYF
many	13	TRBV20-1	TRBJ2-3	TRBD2	TGCAGTGGGCGGGGGGGTCGCACAGATACGCAGTATTTT	CSGRGGRTDTQYF
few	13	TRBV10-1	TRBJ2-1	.	TGCGCCACCCCTCCGATTCACTACAATGAGCAGTTCTTC	CATPPIHYNEQFF
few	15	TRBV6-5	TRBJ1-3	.	TGTGCCAGCAGTTACGATATTAGGGGGGGAAACACCATATATTTT	CASSYDIRGGNTIYF
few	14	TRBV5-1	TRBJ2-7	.	TGCGCCAGCAGCTTTGAGGGACCATACTACGAGCAGTACTTC	CASSFEGPYYEQYF
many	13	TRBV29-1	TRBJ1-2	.	TGCAGCGTTGTCCAGGAGACAGCATATGGCTACACCTTC	CSVVQETAYGYTF
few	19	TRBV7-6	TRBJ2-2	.	TGTGCCAGCAGCCCGATTTTGGGACGAGGCACAAAGAACACCGGGGAGCTGTTTTTT	CASSPILGRGTKNTGELFF
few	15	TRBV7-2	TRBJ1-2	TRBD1	TGTGCCAGCAGCGCCAGGGACAGGGCCTTCCAAGGCTACACCTTC	CASSARDRAFQGYTF
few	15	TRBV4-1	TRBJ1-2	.	TGCGCCAGCAGCCAGACACAGGGAGCGCGTCGAGGCTACACCTTC	CASSQTQGARRGYTF
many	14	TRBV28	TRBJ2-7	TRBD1	TGTGCCAGCAGGGTAGGGACAGGGCTGTACGAGCAGTACTTC	CASRVGTGLYEQYF
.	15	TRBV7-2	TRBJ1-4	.	TGTGCCAGCAGCTTATTCGGGTCAACTAATGAAAAACTGTTTTTT	CASSLFGSTNEKLFF
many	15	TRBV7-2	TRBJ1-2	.	TGTGCCAGCAGCTTAGTTGGCAGAGCTAACTATGGCTACACCTTC	CASSLVGRANYGYTF
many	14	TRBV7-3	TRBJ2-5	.	TGTGCCAGCAGCCCCAGGGGGGACCAAGAGACCCAGTACTTC	CASSPRGDQETQYF
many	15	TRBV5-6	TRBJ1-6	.	TGTGCCAGCAGCTTGGCTGCAGGGTTGGTTTCACCCCTCCACTTT	CASSLAAGLVSPLHF
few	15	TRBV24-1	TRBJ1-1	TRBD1	TGTGCCACCAGTGACTCCGGACAGGGGGACACTGAAGCTTTCTTT	CATSDSGQGDTEAFF
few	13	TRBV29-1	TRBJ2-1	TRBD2	TGCAGCGCCGGGACTAGACACTACAATGAGCAGTTCTTC	CSAGTRHYNEQFF
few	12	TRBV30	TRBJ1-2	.	TGTGCCTGGACGTCAGAGAACTATGGCTACACCTTC	CAWTSENYGYTF
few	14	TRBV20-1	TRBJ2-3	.	TGCAGTGCTAGGCTTTCCCGGAGGGCAGATACGCAGTATTTT	CSARLSRRADTQYF
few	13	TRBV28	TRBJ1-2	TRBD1	TGTGCCAGCACCACAGGGGCGAGCTATGGCTACACCTTC	CASTTGASYGYTF
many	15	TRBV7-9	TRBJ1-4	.	TGTGCCAGCAGCCAGACCGTCGCAACTAATGAAAAACTGTTTTTT	CASSQTVATNEKLFF
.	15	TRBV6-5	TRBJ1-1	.	TGTGCCAGCATCGACGGGGGGGCCGGACCCGATGAAGCTTTCTTT	CASIDGGAGPDEAFF
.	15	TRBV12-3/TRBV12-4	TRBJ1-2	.	TGTGCCAGCAGCACCCTAAGGGGCCCGTCCTATGGCTACACCTTC	CASSTLRGPSYGYTF
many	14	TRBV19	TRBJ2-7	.	TGTGCCAGTAGACTGCCTAACCTCTCCTACGAGCAGTACTTC	CASRLPNLSYEQYF
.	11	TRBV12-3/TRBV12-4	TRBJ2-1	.	TGTGCCAGCGGAGGACTAACTGAGCAGTTCTTC	CASGGLTEQFF
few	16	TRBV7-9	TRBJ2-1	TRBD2	TGTGCCAGCAGCTCCCTCCTAGCGGGGGGGGGCGATGAGCAGTTCTTC	CASSSLLAGGGDEQFF
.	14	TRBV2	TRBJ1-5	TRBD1	TGTGCCAGCAGAGCAGGGACAGGTCATCAGCCCCAGCATTTT	CASRAGTGHQPQHF
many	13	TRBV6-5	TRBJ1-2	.	TGTGCCAGCAGTTTCAGGGTTTGGAGCGGCTACACCTTC	CASSFRVWSGYTF
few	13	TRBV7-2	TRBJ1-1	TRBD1	TGTGCCAGCAGCCCGACAGGGCCCACTGAAGCTTTCTTT	CASSPTGPTEAFF
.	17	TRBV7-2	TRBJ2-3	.	TGTGCCAGCAGCTTGGGGGTCCGACTTAATGGAAGAGATACGCAGTATTTT	CASSLGVRLNGRDTQYF
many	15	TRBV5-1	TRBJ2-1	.	TGCGCCAGCAGTCCCGTGCTTAGCGTTACCAATGAGCAGTTCTTC	CASSPVLSVTNEQFF
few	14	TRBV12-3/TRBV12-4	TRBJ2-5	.	TGTGCCAGCAGTTTTTGGGGATCTGGGGAGACCCAGTACTTC	CASSFWGSGETQYF
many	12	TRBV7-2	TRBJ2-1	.	TGTGCCAGCAGCTTAGTTCCTTCTGGGCAGTTCTTC	CASSLVPSGQFF
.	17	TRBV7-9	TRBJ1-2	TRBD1	TGTGCCAGCAGCTTTCTACCCAAGGACAGGGGGAACTATGGCTACACCTTC	CASSFLPKDRGNYGYTF
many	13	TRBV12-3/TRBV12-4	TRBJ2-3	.	TGTGCCAGCAGTCGAGCGGACCCTCTAACGCAGTATTTT	CASSRADPLTQYF
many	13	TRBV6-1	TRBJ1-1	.	TGTGCCACCCCGGGACGTTGGAACACTGAAGCTTTCTTT	CATPGRWNTEAFF
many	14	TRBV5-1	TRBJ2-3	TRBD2	TGCGCCAGCAGCCCCGGACTAGCGGGGATTACGCAGTATTTT	CASSPGLAGITQYF